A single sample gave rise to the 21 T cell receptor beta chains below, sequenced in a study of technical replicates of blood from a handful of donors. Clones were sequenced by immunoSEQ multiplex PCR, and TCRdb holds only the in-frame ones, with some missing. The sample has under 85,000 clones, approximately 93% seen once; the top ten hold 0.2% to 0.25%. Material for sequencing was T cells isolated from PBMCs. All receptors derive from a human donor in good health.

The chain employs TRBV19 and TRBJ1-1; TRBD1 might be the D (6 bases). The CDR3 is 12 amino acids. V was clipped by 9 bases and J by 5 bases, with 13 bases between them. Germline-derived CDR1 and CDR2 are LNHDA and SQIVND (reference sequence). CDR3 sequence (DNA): TGTGCCAGCGCACAGGGTGAGACTGAAGCTTTCTTT. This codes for CASAQGETEAFF.

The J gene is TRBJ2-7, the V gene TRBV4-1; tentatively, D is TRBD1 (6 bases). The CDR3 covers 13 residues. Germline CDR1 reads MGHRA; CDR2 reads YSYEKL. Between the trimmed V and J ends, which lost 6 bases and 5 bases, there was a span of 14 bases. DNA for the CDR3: TGCGCCAGCAGTTTAACAGGGTCCCACGAGCAGTACTTC. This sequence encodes CASSLTGSHEQYF.

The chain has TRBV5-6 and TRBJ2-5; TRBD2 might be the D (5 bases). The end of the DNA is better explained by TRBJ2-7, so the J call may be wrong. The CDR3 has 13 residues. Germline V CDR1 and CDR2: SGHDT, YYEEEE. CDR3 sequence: CASEAVSSYEQYF. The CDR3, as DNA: TGTGCCAGCGAAGCGGTGAGCTCCTACGAGCAGTACTTC.

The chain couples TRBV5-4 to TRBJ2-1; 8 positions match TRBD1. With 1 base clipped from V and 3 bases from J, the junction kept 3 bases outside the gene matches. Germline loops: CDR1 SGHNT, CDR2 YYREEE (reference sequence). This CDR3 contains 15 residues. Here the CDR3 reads CASSLLDRDYNEQFF. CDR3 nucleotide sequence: TGTGCCAGCAGCTTGTTGGACAGGGACTACAATGAGCAGTTCTTC.

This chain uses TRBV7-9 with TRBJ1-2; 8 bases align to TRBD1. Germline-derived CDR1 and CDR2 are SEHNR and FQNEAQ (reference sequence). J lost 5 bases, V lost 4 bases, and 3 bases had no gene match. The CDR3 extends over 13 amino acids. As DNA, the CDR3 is TGTGCCAGCAGCTGGGGACAGGCTTATGGCTACACCTTC. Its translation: CASSWGQAYGYTF. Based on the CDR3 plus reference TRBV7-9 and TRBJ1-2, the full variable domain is DTGVSQNPRHKITKRGQNVTFRCDPISEHNRLYWYRQTLGQGPEFLTYFQNEAQLEKSRLLSDRFSAERPKGSFSTLEIQRTEQGDSAMYLCASSWGQAYGYTFGSGTRLTVV.

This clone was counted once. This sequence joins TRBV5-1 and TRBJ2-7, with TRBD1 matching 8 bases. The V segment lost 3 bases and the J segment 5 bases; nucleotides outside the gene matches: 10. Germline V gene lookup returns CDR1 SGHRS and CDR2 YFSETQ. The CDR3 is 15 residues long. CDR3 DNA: TGCGCCAGCAGCTCGCTTGGACAGGGTCCCCACGAGCAGTACTTC. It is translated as CASSSLGQGPHEQYF.

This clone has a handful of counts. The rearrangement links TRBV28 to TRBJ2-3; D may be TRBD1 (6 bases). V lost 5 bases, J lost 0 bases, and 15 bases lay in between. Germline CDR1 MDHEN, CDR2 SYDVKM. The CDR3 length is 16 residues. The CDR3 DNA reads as TGTGCCAGCAGTCTAAGGACAGACTCTAGCACAGATACGCAGTATTTT. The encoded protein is CASSLRTDSSTDTQYF.

The chain's CDR3 is CASSKREVLAQYF. The CDR3 region has the DNA TGCGCCAGCAGTAAACGGGAAGTGTTGGCCCAGTACTTC. The chain recombines TRBV10-2 with TRBJ2-5, with a tentative D call TRBD2 (5 bases). V was pared by 5 bases and J by 9 bases, with 16 bases between. From germline, CDR1 is WSHSY and CDR2 SAAADI. The CDR3 runs 13 residues.

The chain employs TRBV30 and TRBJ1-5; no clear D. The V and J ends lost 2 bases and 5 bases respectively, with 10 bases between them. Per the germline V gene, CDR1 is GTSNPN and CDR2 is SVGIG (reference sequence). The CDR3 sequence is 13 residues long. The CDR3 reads CAWSISADQPQHF. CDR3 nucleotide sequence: TGTGCCTGGAGTATCAGCGCGGATCAGCCCCAGCATTTT.

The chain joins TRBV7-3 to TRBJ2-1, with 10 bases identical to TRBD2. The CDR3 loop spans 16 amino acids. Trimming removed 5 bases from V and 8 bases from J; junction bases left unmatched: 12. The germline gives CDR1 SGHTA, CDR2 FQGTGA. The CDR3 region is CASSKDASGGAHEQFF. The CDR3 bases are TGTGCCAGCAGCAAAGATGCCAGCGGGGGGGCCCATGAGCAGTTCTTC.

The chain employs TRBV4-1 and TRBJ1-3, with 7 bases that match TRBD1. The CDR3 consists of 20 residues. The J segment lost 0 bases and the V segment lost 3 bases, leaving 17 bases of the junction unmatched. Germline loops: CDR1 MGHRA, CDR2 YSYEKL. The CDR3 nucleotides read TGCGCCAGCAGCCATTTACCGGGACAGTTCACGGAAGACTCTGGAAACACCATATATTTT. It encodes CASSHLPGQFTEDSGNTIYF.

The CDR3 here is CASSTGTGMSEQYF. The CDR3 DNA follows: TGCGCCAGCAGCACTGGGACAGGGATGTCCGAGCAGTACTTC. The chain carries TRBV5-1 and TRBJ2-7; the match to TRBD1 covers 9 bases. The CDR3 contains 14 residues. Looked up from germline, CDR1 is SGHRS and CDR2 is YFSETQ. The junction had 8 bases not matched to a gene; V was cut back by 4 bases and J by 6 bases.

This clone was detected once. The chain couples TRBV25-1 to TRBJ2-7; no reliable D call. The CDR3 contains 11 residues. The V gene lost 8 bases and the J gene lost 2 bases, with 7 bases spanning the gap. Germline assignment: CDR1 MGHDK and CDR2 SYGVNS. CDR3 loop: CASGQTYEQYF. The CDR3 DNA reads TGTGCCAGCGGGCAAACCTACGAGCAGTACTTC.

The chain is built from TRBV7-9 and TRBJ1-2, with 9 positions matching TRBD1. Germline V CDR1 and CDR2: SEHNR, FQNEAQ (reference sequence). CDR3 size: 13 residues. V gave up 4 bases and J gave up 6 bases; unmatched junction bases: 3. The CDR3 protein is CASSYTGGDGYTF. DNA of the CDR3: TGTGCCAGCAGCTACACAGGGGGCGATGGCTACACCTTC.

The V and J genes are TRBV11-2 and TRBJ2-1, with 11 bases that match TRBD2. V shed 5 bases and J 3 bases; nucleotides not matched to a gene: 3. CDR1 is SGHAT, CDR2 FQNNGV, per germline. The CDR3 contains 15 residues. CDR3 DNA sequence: TGTGCCAGCAGCCTCGGACTAGCGGGCTACAATGAGCAGTTCTTC. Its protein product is CASSLGLAGYNEQFF.

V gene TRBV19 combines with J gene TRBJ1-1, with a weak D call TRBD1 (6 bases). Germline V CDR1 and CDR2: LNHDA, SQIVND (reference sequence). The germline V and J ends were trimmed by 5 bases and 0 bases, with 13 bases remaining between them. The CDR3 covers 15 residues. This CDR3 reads CASSSRGYMNTEAFF. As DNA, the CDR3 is TGTGCCAGTAGTTCCAGGGGTTATATGAACACTGAAGCTTTCTTT.

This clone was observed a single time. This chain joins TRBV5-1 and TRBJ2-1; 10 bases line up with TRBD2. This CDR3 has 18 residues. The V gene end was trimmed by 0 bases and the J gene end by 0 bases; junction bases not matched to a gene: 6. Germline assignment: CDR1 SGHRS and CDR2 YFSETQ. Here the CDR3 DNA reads TGCGCCAGCAGCTTGGGAGCGGGAGGGCCGAGCTCCTACAATGAGCAGTTCTTC. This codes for CASSLGAGGPSSYNEQFF.

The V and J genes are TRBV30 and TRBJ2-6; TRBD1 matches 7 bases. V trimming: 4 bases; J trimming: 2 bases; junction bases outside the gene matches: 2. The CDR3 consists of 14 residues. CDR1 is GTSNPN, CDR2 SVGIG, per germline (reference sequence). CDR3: CAWTTGAGANVLTF. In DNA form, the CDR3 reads TGTGCCTGGACCACAGGGGCTGGGGCCAACGTCCTGACTTTC.

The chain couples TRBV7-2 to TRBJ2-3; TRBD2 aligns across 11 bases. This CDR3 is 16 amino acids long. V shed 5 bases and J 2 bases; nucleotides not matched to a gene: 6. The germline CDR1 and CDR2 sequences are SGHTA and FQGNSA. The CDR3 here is CASSPRLAGYTDTQYF. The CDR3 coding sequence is TGTGCCAGCAGCCCGAGACTAGCGGGGTACACAGATACGCAGTATTTT.

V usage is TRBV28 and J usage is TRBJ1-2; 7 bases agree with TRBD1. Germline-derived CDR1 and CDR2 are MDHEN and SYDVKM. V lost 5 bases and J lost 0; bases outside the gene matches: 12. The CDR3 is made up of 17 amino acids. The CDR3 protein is CASSPTGAKSTNYGYTF. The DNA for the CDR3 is TGTGCCAGCAGTCCAACAGGGGCCAAATCTACTAACTATGGCTACACCTTC.

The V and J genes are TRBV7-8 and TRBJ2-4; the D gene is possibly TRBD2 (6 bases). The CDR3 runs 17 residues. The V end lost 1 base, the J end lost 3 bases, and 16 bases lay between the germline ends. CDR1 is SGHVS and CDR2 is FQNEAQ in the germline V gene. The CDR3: CASSLVGGGVSKNIQYF. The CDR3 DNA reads TGTGCCAGCAGCTTAGTGGGCGGCGGGGTTAGCAAAAACATTCAGTACTTC.